The 12 T cell receptor beta chains reported below all come from one sample, sequenced in a study of cytomegalovirus exposure and HLA in healthy donors. PCR involved 60 Vbeta and 13 Jbeta primers. The assay was immunoSEQ multiplex PCR, and TCRdb's table has in-frame clones only and misses some. The table includes 130,000 to 150,000 clones, about three quarters detected once. The sample was PBMCs. The origin of the receptors is a male donor in good health and CMV-seropositive.

The chain is built from TRBV28 and TRBJ2-1; TRBD2 is a possible D gene (6 bases). There are 15 residues in the CDR3. The V gene lost 3 bases and the J gene lost 9 bases, with 18 bases spanning the gap. Looked up from germline, CDR1 is MDHEN and CDR2 is SYDVKM. CDR3: CASSFSGGTATEQFF. DNA for the CDR3: TGTGCCAGCAGTTTTAGCGGAGGGACCGCGACTGAGCAGTTCTTC.

This chain links TRBV27 with TRBJ2-7; 8 bases fit TRBD2. The CDR3 runs 14 residues. Germline loops: CDR1 MNHEY, CDR2 SMNVEV (reference sequence). Germline trimming cut 4 bases from V and 3 bases from J; bases unmatched to any gene: 5. The CDR3 DNA reads TGTGCCAGCAGTTCCGGAAGCGGGGGCTACGAGCAGTACTTC. Protein sequence: CASSSGSGGYEQYF.

The rearrangement joins TRBV29-1 to TRBJ2-6, with 7 bases identical to TRBD2. The junction had 9 bases not matched to a gene; V was cut back by 6 bases and J by 4 bases. This CDR3 spans 15 amino acids. Germline V CDR1 and CDR2: SQVTM, ANQGSEA. The CDR3 DNA follows: TGCAGCGTCCACATGGGGGGGTACGGGGCCAACGTCCTGACTTTC. Amino acids: CSVHMGGYGANVLTF. The full variable domain, in which reference TRBV29-1 and TRBJ2-6 provide the parts outside the CDR3, is SAVISQKPSRDICQRGTSLTIQCQVDSQVTMMFWYRQQPGQSLTLIATANQGSEATYESGFVIDKFPISRPNLTFSTLTVSNMSPEDSSIYLCSVHMGGYGANVLTFGAGSRLTVL.

V and J are TRBV19 and TRBJ2-1; possibly TRBD2 for D (6 bases). V lost 5 bases and J lost 4, with 18 bases in between. This CDR3 region has 16 residues. CDR1 and CDR2 from the germline V gene are LNHDA and SQIVND (reference sequence). CDR3 protein: CASSGPPGLLYNEQFF. DNA of the CDR3: TGTGCCAGTAGTGGACCACCGGGACTCCTTTACAATGAGCAGTTCTTC.

The gene calls are TRBV7-9 and TRBJ1-2; D is perhaps TRBD1 (5 bases). Trimming removed 5 bases from V and 0 bases from J, with 13 bases in between. Germline assignment: CDR1 SEHNR and CDR2 FQNEAQ (reference sequence). There are 15 residues in the CDR3. The CDR3 loop is CASSGGLASNYGYTF. Written as DNA, the CDR3 is TGTGCCAGCAGCGGGGGACTTGCCTCTAACTATGGCTACACCTTC.

The chain carries TRBV6-5 and TRBJ2-3; TRBD2 agrees at 7 bases. The V and J ends lost 0 bases and 6 bases, in that order; junction bases with no gene match: 3. Germline loops: CDR1 MNHEY, CDR2 SVGAGI. CDR3 length equals 14 residues. The CDR3 reads CASSYSRLADTQYF. The CDR3 nucleotides read TGTGCCAGCAGTTACTCGAGACTAGCTGATACGCAGTATTTT.

J is TRBJ2-7 and V is TRBV7-3; D possibly corresponds to TRBD1 (6 bases). The CDR3 contains 15 residues. Trimming cost V 7 bases and J 2 bases, with 18 bases left between them. Germline assignment: CDR1 SGHTA and CDR2 FQGTGA. The CDR3 DNA reads TGTGCCAGCACCTTTGGGGGCGGTCCCCCCTACGAGCAGTACTTC. Its translation is CASTFGGGPPYEQYF.

The V and J genes are TRBV5-1 and TRBJ1-1; TRBD1 matches at 7 bases. CDR1 and CDR2 from the germline V gene are SGHRS and YFSETQ. V trimming: 3 bases; J trimming: 2 bases; junction bases outside the gene matches: 10. There are 16 residues in the CDR3. The CDR3 DNA reads TGCGCCAGCAGCTCATCCCGACAGGGTCCCAACACTGAAGCTTTCTTT. Translated, it gives CASSSSRQGPNTEAFF.

CDR3 nucleotides: TGTGCCAGCAGACTAGGGTCTCAGGATGAGCAGTTCTTC. Translation: CASRLGSQDEQFF. The chain is built from TRBV6-6 and TRBJ2-1; tentatively, D is TRBD2 (5 bases). The germline CDR1 and CDR2 sequences are MNHNY and SVGAGI (reference sequence). This CDR3 is built from 13 residues. V was trimmed by 6 bases and J by 8 bases, leaving 14 bases between them.

The chain joins TRBV6-1 to TRBJ2-4; D not certain. The length of the CDR3 is 16 residues. V was shortened by 0 bases and J by 1 base, with 10 bases between the two germline ends. CDR1 MNHNS and CDR2 SASEGT come from the germline V gene. The CDR3 sequence: CASSEAYISAKNIQYF. The CDR3 nucleotides are TGTGCCAGCAGTGAAGCATATATCTCGGCCAAAAACATTCAGTACTTC.

With regard to this clone: Compared with germline, one end of the junction differs, possibly owing to a read error. This chain joins TRBV5-1 and TRBJ2-7, with 13 bases aligning to TRBD2. CDR1 is SGHRS, CDR2 YFSETQ, per germline. This CDR3 spans 12 amino acids. CDR3 DNA sequence: TGCGCCAGCAGCTCAGGGACTAGCGGGGTGACATTC. Amino acid sequence: CASSSGTSGVTF.

The rearrangement links TRBV6-5 to TRBJ2-7; TRBD2 aligns across 11 bases. Germline V gene sequence: CDR1 MNHEY, CDR2 SVGAGI. Germline trimming cut 6 bases from V and 3 bases from J; bases unmatched to any gene: 7. The CDR3 spans 15 residues. CDR3 amino acids: CASRPLAGGRYEQYF. CDR3 DNA sequence: TGTGCCAGCAGACCCTTAGCGGGAGGGCGCTACGAGCAGTACTTC.